These T cell receptor beta chains were read from a single sample in a study of Ad26.COV2.S vaccination and SARS-CoV-2 variants. Sequencing was performed with immunoSEQ multiplex PCR; in TCRdb, only in-frame clones are kept and a portion is missing. This table has more than 150,000 clones, around 90% appearing once. The specimen comprised peripheral blood, sampled after recovery from COVID-19. The receptor set was obtained from a human donor who had recovered from COVID-19. Both conserved end residues are part of each CDR3. The D gene is left open where the match is weak. Expanded clones get a size class; other rows say once, few or many, or leave the size out.

d_gene	len	v_gene	j_gene	abundance	CDR3aa	CDR3nt
-	15	TRBV5-6	TRBJ2-1	once	CASSLGPGSYNEQFF	TGTGCCAGCAGCTTGGGTCCAGGGTCTTACAATGAGCAGTTCTTC
TRBD1	15	TRBV5-4	TRBJ2-3	-	CASSSQGQGTDTQYF	TGTGCCAGCAGCTCGCAGGGACAGGGCACAGATACGCAGTATTTT
TRBD2	14	TRBV19	TRBJ2-5	-	CASSTSGGGKTQYF	TGTGCCAGTAGTACTAGCGGGGGGGGAAAGACCCAGTACTTC
TRBD2	13	TRBV13	TRBJ2-7	-	CASRRGRASEQYF	TGTGCCAGCAGGCGCGGGAGGGCCTCCGAGCAGTACTTC
-	15	TRBV7-2	TRBJ1-3	-	CASSLEQAYLNTIYF	TGTGCCAGCAGCTTAGAACAGGCATATTTAAACACCATATATTTT
TRBD2	15	TRBV7-3	TRBJ2-1	-	CASSPGLAGVFEQFF	TGTGCCAGCAGCCCCGGACTAGCGGGAGTATTTGAGCAGTTCTTC
TRBD2	14	TRBV19	TRBJ2-7	few	CASSRTSPPYEQYF	TGTGCCAGTAGCCGGACTAGCCCGCCTTACGAGCAGTACTTC
TRBD2	14	TRBV7-2	TRBJ2-3	-	CASSPSAGEDTQYF	TGTGCCAGCAGCCCGTCCGCGGGAGAAGATACGCAGTATTTT
-	12	TRBV29-1	TRBJ2-7	once	CSVDLDGYEQYF	TGCAGCGTTGACCTGGACGGCTACGAGCAGTACTTC
-	13	TRBV7-9	TRBJ1-1	-	CASSLDEITEAFF	TGTGCCAGCAGCTTAGACGAGATTACTGAAGCTTTCTTT
-	13	TRBV7-3	TRBJ2-3	-	CASSRGGTDTQYF	TGTGCCAGCAGCCGAGGGGGTACAGATACGCAGTATTTT
-	16	TRBV6-1	TRBJ2-1	-	CASSEYGGNLNNEQFF	TGTGCCAGCAGTGAATATGGAGGGAATCTGAATAATGAGCAGTTCTTC
TRBD1	15	TRBV4-1	TRBJ1-5	-	CASSLRQGPNQPQHF	TGCGCCAGCAGCCTCCGACAGGGGCCGAATCAGCCCCAGCATTTT
-	17	TRBV18	TRBJ1-3	once	CASSPHNTHHSGNTIYF	TGTGCCAGCTCACCACATAATACACACCACTCTGGAAACACCATATATTTT
TRBD2	15	TRBV6-5	TRBJ2-1	-	CASYTREREPPEQFF	TGTGCCAGCTACACTCGTGAGCGGGAGCCTCCGGAGCAGTTCTTC
TRBD1	15	TRBV3-1/TRBV3-2	TRBJ2-5	-	CASSLPQGVQETQYF	TGTGCCAGCAGCCTCCCACAGGGGGTGCAAGAGACCCAGTACTTC
TRBD2	15	TRBV5-4	TRBJ2-1	-	CASSPTSGRAIEQFF	TGTGCCAGCAGCCCCACTAGCGGGAGGGCCATCGAGCAGTTCTTC
-	11	TRBV7-2	TRBJ2-3	-	CASSVTDTQYF	TGTGCCAGCAGCGTAACAGATACGCAGTATTTT
-	16	TRBV4-1	TRBJ1-6	-	CASSQGLSSYNSPLHF	TGCGCCAGCAGCCAAGGACTGAGCTCCTATAATTCACCCCTCCACTTT
-	15	TRBV29-1	TRBJ1-2	-	CSVEDDAGWESGYTF	TGCAGCGTTGAAGATGACGCAGGGTGGGAGAGTGGCTACACCTTC
TRBD1	14	TRBV2	TRBJ1-5	once	CASSLGTGNQPQHF	TGTGCCAGCAGTCTAGGGACAGGAAATCAGCCCCAGCATTTT
-	14	TRBV27	TRBJ1-4	-	CASSLRQTNEKLFF	TGTGCCAGCAGTTTACGACAAACTAATGAAAAACTGTTTTTT
-	14	TRBV18	TRBJ2-6	-	CASSGESGANVLTF	TGTGCCAGCTCAGGAGAGAGTGGGGCCAACGTCCTGACTTTC
-	14	TRBV3-1/TRBV3-2	TRBJ1-1	-	CASSWMDTNTEAFF	TGTGCCAGCAGCTGGATGGACACGAACACTGAAGCTTTCTTT
-	15	TRBV6-1	TRBJ2-7	-	CASSEITRASYEQYF	TGTGCCAGCAGTGAAATCACACGCGCCTCCTACGAGCAGTACTTC
-	14	TRBV3-1/TRBV3-2	TRBJ2-1	-	CASSQGGSINEQFF	TGTGCCAGCAGCCAAGGGGGGTCTATCAATGAGCAGTTCTTC
-	13	TRBV6-4	TRBJ1-6	-	CASSEDSNSPLHF	TGTGCCAGCAGTGAGGACAGTAATTCACCCCTCCACTTT
-	15	TRBV5-4	TRBJ2-2	-	CASSAGRAWTGELFF	TGTGCCAGCAGTGCAGGCAGGGCTTGGACCGGGGAGCTGTTTTTT
-	13	TRBV12-3/TRBV12-4	TRBJ1-3	-	CASRLHSGNTIYF	TGTGCCAGCAGGCTACATTCTGGAAACACCATATATTTT
-	14	TRBV5-6	TRBJ2-7	-	CASSLGGPSYEQYF	TGTGCCAGCAGCTTGGGGGGACCCTCCTACGAGCAGTACTTC
TRBD2	14	TRBV10-2	TRBJ2-3	-	CASNIAGGPDTQYF	TGCGCCAGCAACATAGCGGGAGGCCCAGATACGCAGTATTTT
TRBD1	16	TRBV5-1	TRBJ1-4	-	CASSRRQGASSEKLFF	TGCGCCAGCAGCCGTCGGCAGGGGGCTTCTAGTGAAAAACTGTTTTTT
TRBD2	14	TRBV7-2	TRBJ2-7	-	CASSVTSGVYEQYF	TGTGCCAGCAGCGTGACTAGCGGGGTCTACGAGCAGTACTTC
TRBD2	14	TRBV29-1	TRBJ2-1	-	CSVEGRLAGNEQFF	TGCAGCGTTGAAGGGCGACTAGCGGGCAATGAGCAGTTCTTC
-	16	TRBV6-2/TRBV6-3	TRBJ2-7	-	CASSYGSGAAPYEQYF	TGTGCCAGCAGTTACGGGTCGGGGGCAGCCCCGTACGAGCAGTACTTC
TRBD2	16	TRBV11-2	TRBJ2-7	-	CASSLLMAGGSYEQYF	TGTGCCAGCAGCTTATTGATGGCGGGGGGCTCCTACGAGCAGTACTTC
-	14	TRBV20-1	TRBJ2-7	-	CSASYRAASYEQYF	TGCAGTGCTAGTTACAGGGCAGCCTCCTACGAGCAGTACTTC
TRBD2	15	TRBV6-6	TRBJ2-2	-	CASSRTSANTGELFF	TGTGCCAGCAGCCGGACTAGCGCGAACACCGGGGAGCTGTTTTTT
-	14	TRBV6-5	TRBJ2-2	-	CASRPLGGTGELFF	TGTGCCAGCAGACCACTGGGGGGTACCGGGGAGCTGTTTTTT
TRBD1	19	TRBV27	TRBJ2-2	once	CASSPQGQGYFVVSGELFF	TGTGCCAGCAGTCCGCAAGGACAGGGCTACTTTGTGGTGTCCGGGGAGCTGTTTTTT
TRBD1	15	TRBV6-1	TRBJ1-5	-	CASSEVGTGSQPQHF	TGTGCCAGCAGTGAAGTAGGGACAGGGAGCCAGCCCCAGCATTTT
-	14	TRBV2	TRBJ1-5	few	CASSEGRDGQPQHF	TGTGCCAGCAGTGAAGGAAGGGACGGTCAGCCCCAGCATTTT
-	15	TRBV7-2	TRBJ2-6	-	CASSPHDSGANVLTF	TGTGCCAGCAGCCCACATGATTCTGGGGCCAACGTCCTGACTTTC
TRBD2	15	TRBV7-9	TRBJ2-7	-	CASSLTYSGTYEQYF	TGTGCCAGCAGCTTAACGTATAGCGGGACCTACGAGCAGTACTTC